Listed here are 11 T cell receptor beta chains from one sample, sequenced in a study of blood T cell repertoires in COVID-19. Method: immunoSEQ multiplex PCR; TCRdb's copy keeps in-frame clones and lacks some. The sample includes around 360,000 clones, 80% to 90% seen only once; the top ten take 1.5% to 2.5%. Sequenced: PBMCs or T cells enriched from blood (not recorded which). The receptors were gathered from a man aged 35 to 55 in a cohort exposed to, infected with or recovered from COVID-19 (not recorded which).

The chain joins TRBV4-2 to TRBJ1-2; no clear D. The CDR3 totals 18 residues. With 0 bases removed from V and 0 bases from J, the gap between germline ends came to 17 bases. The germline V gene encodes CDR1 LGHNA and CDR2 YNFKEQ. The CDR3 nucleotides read TGTGCCAGCAGCCAAGATGTTATAAGGGAGACTGCTAACTATGGCTACACCTTC. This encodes CASSQDVIRETANYGYTF.

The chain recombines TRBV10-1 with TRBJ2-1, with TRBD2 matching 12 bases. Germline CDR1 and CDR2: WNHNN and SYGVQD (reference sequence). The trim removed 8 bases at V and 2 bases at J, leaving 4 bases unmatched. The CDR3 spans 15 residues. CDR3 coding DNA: TGCGCCAGCCTCCGACTAGCGGGAGCCTACAATGAGCAGTTCTTC. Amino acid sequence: CASLRLAGAYNEQFF.

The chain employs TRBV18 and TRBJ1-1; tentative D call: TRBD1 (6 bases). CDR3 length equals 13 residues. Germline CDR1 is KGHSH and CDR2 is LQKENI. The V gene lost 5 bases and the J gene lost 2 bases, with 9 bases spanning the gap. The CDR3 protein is CASSKQGNTEAFF. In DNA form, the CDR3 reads TGTGCCAGCTCAAAACAGGGTAACACTGAAGCTTTCTTT.

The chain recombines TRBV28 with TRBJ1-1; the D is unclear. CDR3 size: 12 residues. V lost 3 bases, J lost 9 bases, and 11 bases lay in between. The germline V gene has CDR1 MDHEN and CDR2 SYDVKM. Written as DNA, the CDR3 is TGTGCCAGCAGTTTCTACTTGGTTAAAGCTTTCTTT. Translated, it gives CASSFYLVKAFF.

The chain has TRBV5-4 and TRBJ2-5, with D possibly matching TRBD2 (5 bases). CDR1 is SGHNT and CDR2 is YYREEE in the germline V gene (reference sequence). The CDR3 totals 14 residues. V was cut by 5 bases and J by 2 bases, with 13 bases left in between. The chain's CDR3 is CASSRGSLQETQYF. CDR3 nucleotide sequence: TGTGCCAGCAGTCGGGGAAGCCTACAAGAGACCCAGTACTTC.

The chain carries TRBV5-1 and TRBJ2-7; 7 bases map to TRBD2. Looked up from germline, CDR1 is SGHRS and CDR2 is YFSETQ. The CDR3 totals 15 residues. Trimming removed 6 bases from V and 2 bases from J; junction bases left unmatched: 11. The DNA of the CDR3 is TGCGCCAGCAACCTGGGGGGGTTCGAGCCCTACGAGCAGTACTTC. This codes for CASNLGGFEPYEQYF.

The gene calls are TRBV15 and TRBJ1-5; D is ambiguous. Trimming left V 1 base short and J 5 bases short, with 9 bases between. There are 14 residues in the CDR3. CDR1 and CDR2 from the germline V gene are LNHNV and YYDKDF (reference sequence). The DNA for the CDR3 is TGTGCCACCAGCAGAGTGGGAGGGTATCAGCCCCAGCATTTT. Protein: CATSRVGGYQPQHF.

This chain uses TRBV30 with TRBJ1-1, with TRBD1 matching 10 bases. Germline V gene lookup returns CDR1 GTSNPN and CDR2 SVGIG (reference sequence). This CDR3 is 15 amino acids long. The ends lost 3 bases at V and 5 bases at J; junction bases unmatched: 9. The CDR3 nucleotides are TGTGCCTGGAGGCGACAGGGGGCATACGAGACTGAAGCTTTCTTT. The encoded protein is CAWRRQGAYETEAFF.

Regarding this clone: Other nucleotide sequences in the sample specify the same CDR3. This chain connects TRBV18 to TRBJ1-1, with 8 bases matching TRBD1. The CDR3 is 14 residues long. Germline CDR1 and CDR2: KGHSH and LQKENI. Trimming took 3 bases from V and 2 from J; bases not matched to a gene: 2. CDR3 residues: CASSPDRGNTEAFF. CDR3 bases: TGTGCCAGCTCACCCGACAGGGGTAACACTGAAGCTTTCTTT.

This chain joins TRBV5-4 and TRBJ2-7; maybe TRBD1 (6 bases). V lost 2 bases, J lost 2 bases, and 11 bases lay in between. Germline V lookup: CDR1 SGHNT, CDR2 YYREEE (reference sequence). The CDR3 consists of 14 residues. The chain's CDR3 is CASSFTGNTYEQYF. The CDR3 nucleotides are TGTGCCAGCAGCTTCACAGGGAACACCTACGAGCAGTACTTC.

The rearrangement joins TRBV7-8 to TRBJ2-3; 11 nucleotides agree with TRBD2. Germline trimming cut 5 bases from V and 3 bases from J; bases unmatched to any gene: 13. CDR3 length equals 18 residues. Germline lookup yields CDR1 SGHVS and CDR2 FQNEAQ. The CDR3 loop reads CASSPAPTSGRVTDTQYF. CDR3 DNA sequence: TGTGCCAGCAGCCCAGCCCCAACTAGCGGGAGAGTTACAGATACGCAGTATTTT.